The table lists the clone carrying this T cell receptor beta chain with many counts. As yet, its antigen is unknown. This sample is drawn from a study of T cells in Graves' hyperthyroidism and ophthalmopathy. Study findings and constraints: A model of 13 V-J pairs discriminated ophthalmopathy from stable hyperthyroidism. Blood shared most expanded thyroid clonotypes above 0.001.

Researchers barred patients who had uncontrolled infection, other autoimmune disease, pregnancy or lactation. Clinical symptoms, serum thyroxine, TRAb, thyroid ultrasound and orbital computed tomography established diagnosis. The source material, RNA transcripts, was used to amplify TCR beta CDR3 regions. First-round RT-PCR with HTBI primers amplified the TCR CDR3 region. Each CDR3 protein gets one entry after TCRdb re-called the multiplex PCR reads with MiXCR. In the table there are more than 300,000 distinct CDR3 sequences, more than 14% of which are singletons. This sequence originates from a woman aged 25 to 39 with Graves' ophthalmopathy. Specimen: blood.

CDR3 sequence: CASSLQAGVEETQYF. CDR3 in DNA: TGTGCCAGCAGCTTACAAGCGGGCGTAGAAGAGACCCAGTACTTC. V is TRBV7-3 and J is TRBJ2-5, with D perhaps matching TRBD2 (6 bases). This CDR3 has 15 residues. Germline CDR1 and CDR2: SGHTA and FQGTGA. Trimming took 2 bases from V and 3 from J, leaving 13 bases between them.